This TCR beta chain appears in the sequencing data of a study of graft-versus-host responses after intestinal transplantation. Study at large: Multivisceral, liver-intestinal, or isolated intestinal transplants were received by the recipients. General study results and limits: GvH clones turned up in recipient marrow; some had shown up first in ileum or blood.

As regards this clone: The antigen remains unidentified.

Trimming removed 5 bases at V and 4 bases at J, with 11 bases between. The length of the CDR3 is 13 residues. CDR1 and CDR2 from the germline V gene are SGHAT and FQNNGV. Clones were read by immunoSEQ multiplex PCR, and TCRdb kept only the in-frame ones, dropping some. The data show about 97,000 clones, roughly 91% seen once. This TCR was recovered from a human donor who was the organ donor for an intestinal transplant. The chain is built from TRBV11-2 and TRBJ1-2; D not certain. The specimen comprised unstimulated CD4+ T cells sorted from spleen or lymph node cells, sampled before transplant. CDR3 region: CASSRGLSYGYTF. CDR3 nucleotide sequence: TGTGCCAGCAGCCGGGGTCTAAGCTATGGCTACACCTTC.